This TCR beta chain was retrieved from a study of response to subunit inactivated influenza vaccine. Study-level results: Every seasonal influenza vaccination brings in few new T cells, the authors suggested.

TCRdb re-called the RT-PCR reads with MiXCR, one entry per CDR3 protein. The table includes about 780,000 distinct CDR3 sequences, about a fifth detected once. V was shortened by 3 bases and J by 3 bases, with 6 bases between the two germline ends. CDR1 and CDR2 from the germline V gene are KGHSH and LQKENI. The CDR3 contains 13 residues. This clonotype was observed a handful of times. Its matching antigen is unknown. The TCR originated in a middle-aged man who received an inactivated influenza vaccine. The sample here was PBMCs from blood, taken more than 4 days after vaccination. V usage is TRBV18 and J usage is TRBJ1-5; unclear D gene. CDR3 sequence reads: CASSPKDNQPQHF. The CDR3 DNA sequence: TGTGCCAGCTCACCCAAGGACAATCAGCCCCAGCATTTT.